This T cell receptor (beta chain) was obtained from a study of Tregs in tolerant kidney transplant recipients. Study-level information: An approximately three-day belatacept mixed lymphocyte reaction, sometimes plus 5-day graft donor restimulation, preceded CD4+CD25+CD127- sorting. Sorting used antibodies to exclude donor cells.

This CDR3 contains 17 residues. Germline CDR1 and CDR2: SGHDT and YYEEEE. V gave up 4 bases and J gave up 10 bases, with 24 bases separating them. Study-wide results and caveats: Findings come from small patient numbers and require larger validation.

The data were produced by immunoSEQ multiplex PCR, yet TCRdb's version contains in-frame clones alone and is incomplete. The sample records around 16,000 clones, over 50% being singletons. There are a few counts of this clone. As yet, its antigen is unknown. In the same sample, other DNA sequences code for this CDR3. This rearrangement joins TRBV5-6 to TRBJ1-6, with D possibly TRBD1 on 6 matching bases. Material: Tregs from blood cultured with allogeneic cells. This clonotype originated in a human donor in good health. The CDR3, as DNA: TGTGCCAGCAGCCGGGAAACAGGGAGTCGGAGTAGCTCACCCCTCCACTTT. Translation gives CASSRETGSRSSSPLHF.